The TCR beta chain under discussion was sequenced for a study of shared clonotypes between healthy human individuals (dated by TCRdb to the early 2020s). In the study overall: The cohort included a few men and a couple of women between 18 and 49 years of age. Different laboratories and diverse techniques were used to prepare libraries and sequence TCR repertoires, to increase sequencing depth and limit assay-specific biases. Leukapheresis yielded between about 0.94 and 10 billion PBMCs per donor. To estimate repertoire size and how much clonotypes are shared between individuals, the study performed deep sequencing of blood TCR repertoires from roughly five healthy adults. Study-wide conclusions, independent of this receptor: Sampling was limited to blood, and TCR repertoires in tissue likely differ from TCR repertoires in blood. The genetic and exposure-history diversity represented was limited by the small number of donors. Based on pairwise subsampling, the degree of clonotype sharing among donors was expected to be affected by sequencing depth.

The donors were healthy, HIV-negative adults who had no recently reported acute infections or vaccinations. All donors were Caucasian adults living in Nashville, Tennessee, USA. In the unsorted samples, tens of millions of PBMCs were counted, and genomic DNA was extracted using the QIAamp DNA Blood Mini kit. Blood was collected by leukapheresis, and PBMCs were isolated by Ficoll-Histopaque density gradient centrifugation and then cryopreserved in liquid nitrogen vapor phase. Germline trimming amounts to 2 bases on V and 0 bases on J, with 0 as the count of junction bases outside the gene matches. The CDR1 and CDR2 encoded by the germline V gene are MNHEY and SVGAGI. The CDR3 contains 14 residues, cysteine and phenylalanine counted. Just CDR3 DNA is preserved here, 42 bases in frame from base 1. To note about this clone: The antigen this receptor binds is unknown. Base qualities are missing; no much larger clone stands one base away.

Using the deep immunoSEQ assay, multiplex PCR amplified TCR CDR3 regions from genomic DNA. Extracted genomic DNA from each cell subset was spread evenly across all wells of several immunoSEQ 96-well plates, with each plate serving as a replicate. For unsorted PBMC, about 0.3 ug genomic DNA, equal to 30,000 or so T cell genomes, was loaded into each replicate PCR. Unsorted PBMC genomic DNA was sequenced across ten immunoSEQ deep assay plates. The purified libraries were quantified using a Qubit 3.0 fluorometer, sized with a Bioanalyzer 2100, and then quantified again using the KAPA Library Quantification kit. A separate single-read 150-cycle Illumina NextSeq 550 flow cell was used to sequence each immunoSEQ 96-well plate. The study's processing was this. Because only junctional sequences without quality scores were contained in the immunoSEQ output, filtering matching that applied to full-length reads could not be performed. Sequences were annotated with PyIR, a Python wrapper for IgBLAST v1.9, and V/J genes and CDR3 were assigned using IMGT germline references. Reads were removed for weak V/J assignments (E-value above 1e-6), missing CDR3, stop codons, out-of-frame junctions, or ambiguous translated residues. A V3J clonotype was defined by an identical inferred V gene, J gene, and CDR3 amino acid sequence. The percentage overlap between two repertoires was calculated by dividing the number of shared unique clonotypes by the size of the smaller repertoire. Richness of each repertoire was evaluated using RTK rarefaction, the Chao1 estimator, and Recon v2.1 estimates of unobserved clonotypes. TCRdb took this table from immuneACCESS and kept in-frame rearrangements with V and J called. Such tables lack part of the clones; where checked against another copy, unresolved V genes explain under half of the gap, and the rest is unexplained. The DNA gave D and trimming, while V, J and clone size come from that table. In all, the sample holds hundreds of thousands of clones, and over 60% of those were seen once. The ten biggest clones cover 10% to 15% of the sample.

Sample: PBMCs. The V and J genes are TRBV6-5 and TRBJ2-5; 7 bases in the middle match TRBD1. The TCR was taken from a woman aged 35 to 49 in good health. Some clones in this sample may be carry-over from other donors' samples. This receptor carries the CDR3 CASSYGTDQETQYF. The DNA sequence follows: TGTGCCAGCAGTTACGGGACAGACCAAGAGACCCAGTACTTC.